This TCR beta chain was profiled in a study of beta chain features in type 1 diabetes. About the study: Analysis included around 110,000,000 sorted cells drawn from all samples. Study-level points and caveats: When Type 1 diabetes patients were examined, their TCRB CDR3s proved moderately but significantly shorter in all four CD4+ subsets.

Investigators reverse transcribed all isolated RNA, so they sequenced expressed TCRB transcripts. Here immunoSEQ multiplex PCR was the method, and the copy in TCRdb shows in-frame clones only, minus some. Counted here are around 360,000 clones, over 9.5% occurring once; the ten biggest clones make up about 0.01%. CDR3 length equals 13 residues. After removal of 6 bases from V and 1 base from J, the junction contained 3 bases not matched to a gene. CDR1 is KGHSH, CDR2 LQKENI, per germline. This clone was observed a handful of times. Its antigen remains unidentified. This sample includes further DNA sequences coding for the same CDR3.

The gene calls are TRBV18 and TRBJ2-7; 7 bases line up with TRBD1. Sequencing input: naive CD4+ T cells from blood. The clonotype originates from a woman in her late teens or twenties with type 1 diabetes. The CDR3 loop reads CASSPGQSYEQYF. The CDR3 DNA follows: TGTGCCAGCTCCCCGGGACAGTCCTACGAGCAGTACTTC.